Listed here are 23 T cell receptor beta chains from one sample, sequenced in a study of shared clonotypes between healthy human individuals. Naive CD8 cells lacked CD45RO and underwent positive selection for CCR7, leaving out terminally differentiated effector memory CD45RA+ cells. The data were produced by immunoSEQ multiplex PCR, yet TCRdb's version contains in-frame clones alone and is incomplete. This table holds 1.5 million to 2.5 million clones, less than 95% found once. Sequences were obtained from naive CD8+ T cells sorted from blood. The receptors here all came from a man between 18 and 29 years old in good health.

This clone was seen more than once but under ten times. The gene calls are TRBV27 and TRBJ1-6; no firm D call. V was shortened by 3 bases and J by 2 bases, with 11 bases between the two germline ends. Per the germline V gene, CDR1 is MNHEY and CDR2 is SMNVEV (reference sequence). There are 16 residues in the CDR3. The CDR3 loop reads CASSFSGEPYNSPLHF. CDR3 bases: TGTGCCAGCAGTTTTTCGGGTGAGCCCTATAATTCACCCCTCCACTTT.

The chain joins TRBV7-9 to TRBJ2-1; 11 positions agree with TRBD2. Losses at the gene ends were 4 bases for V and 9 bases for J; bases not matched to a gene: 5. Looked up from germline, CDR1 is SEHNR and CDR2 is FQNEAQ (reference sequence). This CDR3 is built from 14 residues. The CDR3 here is CASSSTSGDTEQFF. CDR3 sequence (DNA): TGTGCCAGCAGCTCGACTAGCGGGGATACTGAGCAGTTCTTC.

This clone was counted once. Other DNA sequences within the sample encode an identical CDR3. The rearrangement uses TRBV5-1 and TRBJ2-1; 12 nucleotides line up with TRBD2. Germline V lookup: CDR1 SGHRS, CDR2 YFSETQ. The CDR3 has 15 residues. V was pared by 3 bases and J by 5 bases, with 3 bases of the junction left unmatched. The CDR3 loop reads CASSSGLAGDNEQFF. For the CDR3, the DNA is TGCGCCAGCAGCTCGGGACTAGCGGGCGACAATGAGCAGTTCTTC.

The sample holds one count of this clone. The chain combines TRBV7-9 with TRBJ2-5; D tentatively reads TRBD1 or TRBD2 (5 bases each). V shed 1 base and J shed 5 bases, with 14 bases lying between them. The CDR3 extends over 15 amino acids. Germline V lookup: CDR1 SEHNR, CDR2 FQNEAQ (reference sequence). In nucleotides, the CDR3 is TGTGCCAGCAGCTTAGTGGGCGGAGAGGGGGAGACCCAGTACTTC. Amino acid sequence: CASSLVGGEGETQYF. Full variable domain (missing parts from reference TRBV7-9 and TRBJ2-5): DTGVSQNPRHKITKRGQNVTFRCDPISEHNRLYWYRQTLGQGPEFLTYFQNEAQLEKSRLLSDRFSAERPKGSFSTLEIQRTEQGDSAMYLCASSLVGGEGETQYFGPGTRLLVL.

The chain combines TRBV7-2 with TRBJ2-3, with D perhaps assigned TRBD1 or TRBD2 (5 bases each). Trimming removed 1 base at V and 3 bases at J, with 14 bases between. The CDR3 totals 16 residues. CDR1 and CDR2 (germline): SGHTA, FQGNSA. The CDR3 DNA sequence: TGTGCCAGCAGCTTAGGGAGTCAGGGACCAACAGATACGCAGTATTTT. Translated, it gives CASSLGSQGPTDTQYF.

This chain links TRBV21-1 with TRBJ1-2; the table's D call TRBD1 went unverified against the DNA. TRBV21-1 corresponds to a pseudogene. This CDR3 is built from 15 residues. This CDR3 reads CASSKFTGRRYGYTF. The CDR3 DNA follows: TGTGCCAGCAGCAAGTTTACAGGGCGCCGCTATGGCTACACCTTC.

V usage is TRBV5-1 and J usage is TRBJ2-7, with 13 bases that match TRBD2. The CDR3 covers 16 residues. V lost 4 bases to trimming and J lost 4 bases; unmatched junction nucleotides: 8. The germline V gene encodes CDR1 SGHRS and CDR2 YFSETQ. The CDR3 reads CASSHRLAGGSYEQYF. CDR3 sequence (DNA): TGCGCCAGCAGCCACCGACTAGCGGGGGGCTCATACGAGCAGTACTTC.

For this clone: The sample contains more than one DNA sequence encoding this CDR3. The CDR3 is CAWGTGSYEQYF. The DNA of the CDR3 is TGTGCCTGGGGGACAGGAAGCTACGAGCAGTACTTC. The genes are TRBV30 and TRBJ2-7; 8 nucleotides align to TRBD1. The CDR3 covers 12 residues. Unmatched junction bases numbered 3, after V lost 5 bases and J lost 3 bases. Germline V gives CDR1 GTSNPN, CDR2 SVGIG (reference sequence).

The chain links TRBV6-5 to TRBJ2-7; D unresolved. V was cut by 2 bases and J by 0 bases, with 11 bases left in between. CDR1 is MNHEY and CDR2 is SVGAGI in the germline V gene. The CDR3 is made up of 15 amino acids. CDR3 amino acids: CASSYDATRSYEQYF. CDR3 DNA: TGTGCCAGCAGTTACGACGCGACGCGCTCCTACGAGCAGTACTTC.

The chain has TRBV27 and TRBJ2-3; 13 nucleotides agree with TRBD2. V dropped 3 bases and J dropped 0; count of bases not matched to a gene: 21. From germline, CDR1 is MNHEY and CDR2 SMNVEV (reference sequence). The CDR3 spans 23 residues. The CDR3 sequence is CASSFLGLAGETGSFSSTDTQYF. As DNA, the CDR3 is TGTGCCAGCAGTTTTCTAGGACTAGCGGGGGAGACCGGCTCTTTTTCTAGCACAGATACGCAGTATTTT.

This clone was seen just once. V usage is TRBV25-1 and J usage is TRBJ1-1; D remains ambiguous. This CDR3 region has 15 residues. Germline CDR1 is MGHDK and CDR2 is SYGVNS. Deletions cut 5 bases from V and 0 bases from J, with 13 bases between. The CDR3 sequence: CASSQMRGMNTEAFF. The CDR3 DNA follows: TGTGCCAGCAGTCAAATGAGAGGTATGAACACTGAAGCTTTCTTT.

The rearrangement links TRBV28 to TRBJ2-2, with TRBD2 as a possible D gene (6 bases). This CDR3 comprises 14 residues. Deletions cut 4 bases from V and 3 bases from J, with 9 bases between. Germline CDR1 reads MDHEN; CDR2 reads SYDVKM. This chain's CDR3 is CASSSGVYTGELFF. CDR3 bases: TGTGCCAGCAGTTCGGGGGTTTACACCGGGGAGCTGTTTTTT. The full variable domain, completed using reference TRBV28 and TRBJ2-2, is DVKVTQSSRYLVKRTGEKVFLECVQDMDHENMFWYRQDPGLGLRLIYFSYDVKMKEKGDIPEGYSVSREKKERFSLILESASTNQTSMYLCASSSGVYTGELFFGEGSRLTVL.

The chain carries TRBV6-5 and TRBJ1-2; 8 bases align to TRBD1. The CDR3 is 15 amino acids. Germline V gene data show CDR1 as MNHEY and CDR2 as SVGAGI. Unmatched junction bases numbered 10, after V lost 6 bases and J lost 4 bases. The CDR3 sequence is CASRAGTGGGYGYTF. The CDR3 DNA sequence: TGTGCCAGCAGAGCGGGGACAGGTGGAGGCTATGGCTACACCTTC.

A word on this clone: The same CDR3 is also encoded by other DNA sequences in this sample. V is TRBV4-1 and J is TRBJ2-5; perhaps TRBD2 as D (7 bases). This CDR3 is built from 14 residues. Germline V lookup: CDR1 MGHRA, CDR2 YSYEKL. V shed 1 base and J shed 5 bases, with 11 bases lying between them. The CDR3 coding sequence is TGCGCCAGCAGCCAAGTGGGAGGGGGTGAGACCCAGTACTTC. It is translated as CASSQVGGGETQYF.

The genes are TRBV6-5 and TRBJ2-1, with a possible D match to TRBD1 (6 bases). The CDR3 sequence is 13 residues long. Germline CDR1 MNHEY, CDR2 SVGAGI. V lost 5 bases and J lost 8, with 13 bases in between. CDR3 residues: CASSRQEDDEQFF. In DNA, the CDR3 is TGTGCCAGCAGTAGACAGGAGGATGATGAGCAGTTCTTC.

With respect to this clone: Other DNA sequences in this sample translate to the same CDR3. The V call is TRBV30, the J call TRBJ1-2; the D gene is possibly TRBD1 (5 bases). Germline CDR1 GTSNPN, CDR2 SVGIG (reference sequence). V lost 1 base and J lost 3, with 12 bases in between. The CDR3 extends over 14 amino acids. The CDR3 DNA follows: TGTGCCTGGAGTGCCGGCGGGGCCTACTATGGCTACACCTTC. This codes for CAWSAGGAYYGYTF.

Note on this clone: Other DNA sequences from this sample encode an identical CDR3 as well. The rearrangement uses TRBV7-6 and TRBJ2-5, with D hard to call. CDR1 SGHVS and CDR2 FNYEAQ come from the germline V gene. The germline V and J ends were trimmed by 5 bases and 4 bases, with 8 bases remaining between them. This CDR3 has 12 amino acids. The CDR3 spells CASSPDGETQYF. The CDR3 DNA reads TGTGCCAGCAGCCCCGACGGAGAGACCCAGTACTTC. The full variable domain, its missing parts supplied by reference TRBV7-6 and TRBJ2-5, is GAGVSQSPRYKVTKRGQDVALRCDPISGHVSLYWYRQALGQGPEFLTYFNYEAQQDKSGLPNDRFSAERPEGSISTLTIQRTEQRDSAMYRCASSPDGETQYFGPGTRLLVL.

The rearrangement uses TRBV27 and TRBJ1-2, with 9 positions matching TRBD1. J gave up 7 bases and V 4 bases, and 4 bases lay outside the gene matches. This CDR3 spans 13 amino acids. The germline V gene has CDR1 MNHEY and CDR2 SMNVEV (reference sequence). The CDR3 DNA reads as TGTGCCAGCAGTTCCGGGACAGGGCTTGGCTACACCTTC. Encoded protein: CASSSGTGLGYTF.

CDR3 region: CASSQDRQPFTYGYTF. CDR3 sequence (DNA): TGCGCCAGCAGCCAAGATCGACAGCCCTTCACCTATGGCTACACCTTC. The chain couples TRBV4-3 to TRBJ1-2; possibly TRBD1 for D (5 bases). CDR3 length: 16 amino acids. The V and J ends lost 0 bases and 4 bases respectively, with 15 bases between them. Germline-derived CDR1 and CDR2 are LGHNA and YSLEER.

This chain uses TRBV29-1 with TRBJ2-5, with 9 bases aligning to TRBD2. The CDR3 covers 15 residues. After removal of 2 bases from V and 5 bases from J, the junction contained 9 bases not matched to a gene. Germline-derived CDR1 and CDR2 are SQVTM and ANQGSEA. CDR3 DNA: TGCAGCGTTGAACCCTGGACTAGCGATGACGAGACCCAGTACTTC. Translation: CSVEPWTSDDETQYF.

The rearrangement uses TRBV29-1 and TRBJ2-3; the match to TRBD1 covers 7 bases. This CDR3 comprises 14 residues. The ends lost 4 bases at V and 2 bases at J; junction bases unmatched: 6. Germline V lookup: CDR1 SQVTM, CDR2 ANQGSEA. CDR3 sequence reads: CSVAGTDTTDTQYF. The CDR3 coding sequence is TGCAGCGTTGCCGGGACAGATACCACAGATACGCAGTATTTT.

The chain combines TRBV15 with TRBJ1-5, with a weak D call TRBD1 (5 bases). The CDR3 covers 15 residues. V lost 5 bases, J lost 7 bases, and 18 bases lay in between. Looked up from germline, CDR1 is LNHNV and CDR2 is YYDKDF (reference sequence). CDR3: CATSQEIGARQPQHF. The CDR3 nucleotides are TGTGCCACCAGCCAGGAGATCGGGGCTCGACAGCCCCAGCATTTT.

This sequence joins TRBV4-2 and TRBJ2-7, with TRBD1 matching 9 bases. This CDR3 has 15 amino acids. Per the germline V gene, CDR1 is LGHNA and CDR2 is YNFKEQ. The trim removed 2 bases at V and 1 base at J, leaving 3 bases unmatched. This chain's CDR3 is CASSQPGQGSYEQYF. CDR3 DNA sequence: TGTGCCAGCAGCCAACCGGGACAGGGTTCCTACGAGCAGTACTTC.